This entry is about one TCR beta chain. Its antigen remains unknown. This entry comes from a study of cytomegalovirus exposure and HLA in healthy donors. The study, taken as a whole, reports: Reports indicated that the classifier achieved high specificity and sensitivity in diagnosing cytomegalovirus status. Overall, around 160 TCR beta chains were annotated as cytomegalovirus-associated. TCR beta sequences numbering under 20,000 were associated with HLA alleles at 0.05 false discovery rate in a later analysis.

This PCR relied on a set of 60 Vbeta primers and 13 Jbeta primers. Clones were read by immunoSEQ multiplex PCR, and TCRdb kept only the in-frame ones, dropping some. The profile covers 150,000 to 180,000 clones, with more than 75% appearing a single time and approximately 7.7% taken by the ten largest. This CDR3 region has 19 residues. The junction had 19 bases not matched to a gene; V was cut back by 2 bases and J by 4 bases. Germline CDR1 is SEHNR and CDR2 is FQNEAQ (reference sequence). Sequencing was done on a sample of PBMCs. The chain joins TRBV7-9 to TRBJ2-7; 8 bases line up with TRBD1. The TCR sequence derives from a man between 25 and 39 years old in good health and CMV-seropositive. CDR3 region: CASSLPLVTGAELRYEQYF. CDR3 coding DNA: TGTGCCAGCAGCTTACCCCTTGTGACAGGGGCAGAATTGAGATACGAGCAGTACTTC.